These 22 T cell receptor beta chains originate from one sample sequenced in a study of CD8+ T cells in alopecia areata (dated by TCRdb to 2016 to 2019). Preparation of the library involved the immunoSEQ multiplex PCR assay. For TCR sequencing, RNA was extracted from every sample and reverse transcribed into cDNA to serve as template. Drawn from immuneACCESS, this table holds only the in-frame rearrangements with V and J called that TCRdb kept. Clones are partly lost; checked studies trace under half to an unresolved V gene and leave the rest unexplained. Here the sample lists about 19,000 clones, none seen once only. About 32% of the sample is taken by the ten largest. Pooled mouse cutaneous lymph node cells were stained for CD4, CD8alpha, NKG2D, NKG2ACE and other markers and were then sorted on a BD Influx. Sample: CD8+ T cells sorted from a lymph node. The receptors shown here come from a C3H/HeJ mouse with alopecia areata. These mice carry the MHC haplotype H2-k.

This clone has only a few counts. The germline and genes are mouse ones. The CDR3 extends 4 residues past the end of the read, so its final part is completed from the germline J gene. This sequence joins TRBV19 and TRBJ1-4; 9 bases agree with TRBD1. The germline V gene has CDR1 FNHDT and CDR2 SITEND (reference sequence). CDR3 length: 16 residues. The V segment lost 5 bases and the J segment 0 bases; nucleotides outside the gene matches: 5. CDR3 protein: CASSTDRGFSNERLFF. Partial CDR3 DNA: TGTGCCAGCAGCACCGACAGGGGGTTTTCCAACGAA.

This clone was recorded a few times. Genes here carry mouse names. The read finishes 4 residues shy of the CDR3 end, and the germline J gene is used to complete it. The rearrangement uses TRBV17 and TRBJ2-1; perhaps TRBD1 as D (6 bases). Deletions cut 3 bases from V and 3 bases from J, with 9 bases between. The germline V gene has CDR1 MNHDT and CDR2 YYDKIL. This CDR3 contains 14 residues. The sequenced CDR3 bases are TGTGCTAGCAGTAGTGGGGACATCTATGCT. Its protein product is CASSSGDIYA. The entire CDR3 reads CASSSGDIYAEQFF.

This clone has only a few counts. The listed genes are named as in mouse. The read gets to within 4 residues of the CDR3 end, and the germline J gene fills in the rest. This sequence joins TRBV13-3 and TRBJ2-4; 9 bases map to TRBD1. Germline lookup yields CDR1 NNHDY and CDR2 SYVADS. This CDR3 contains 15 residues. The sequenced part of the CDR3 DNA is TGTGCCAGCAGGACCTCGGGACAGGGAGAAAAC. This sequence encodes CASRTSGQGEN. The CDR3 as a whole reads CASRTSGQGENTLYF.

This clone was detected ten times or more. The genes and germline here are from mouse. The read is 4 residues too short to cover the CDR3 end, so that end is filled in from the germline J gene. This rearrangement joins TRBV13-3 to TRBJ2-5; D is possibly TRBD1 (5 bases). The V gene lost 1 base and the J gene lost 3 bases, with 6 bases spanning the gap. Per the germline V gene, CDR1 is NNHDY and CDR2 is SYVADS. CDR3 length: 13 amino acids. CDR3 sequence: CASSDRTQDTQYF. The covered CDR3 bases are TGTGCCAGCAGTGATCGGACACAAGAC.

With respect to this clone: These gene names are mouse names. The read gets to within 4 residues of the CDR3 end, and the germline J gene fills in the rest. The rearrangement joins TRBV13-2 to TRBJ2-7; 10 bases are shared with TRBD2. Germline V gene data show CDR1 as NNHNN and CDR2 as SYGAGS (reference sequence). J lost 3 bases, V lost 0 bases, and 0 bases had no gene match. The CDR3 has 14 residues. CDR3 amino acids: CASGDGTGGYEQYF. The CDR3 DNA, read in part, is TGTGCCAGCGGTGATGGGACTGGGGGCTAT.

This clone was counted only a few times. The protein given in TCRdb and the translation of the DNA differ at residue 12, and the sequence presented here derives from the DNA. Gene names follow the mouse nomenclature. The DNA ends 3 residues before the CDR3 does, and the rest of the CDR3 is filled in from the germline J gene. The same CDR3 is also encoded by other DNA sequences in this sample. The chain links TRBV17 to TRBJ1-3; 10 bases line up with TRBD1. This CDR3 contains 15 residues. Trimming cost V 3 bases and J 1 base; bases outside gene matches: 0. Germline V gene sequence: CDR1 MNHDT, CDR2 YYDKIL. CDR3 sequence: CASSRDRGSGNTLYF. Incomplete CDR3 DNA: TGTGCTAGCAGTAGGGACAGGGGGTCTGGAAATACG.

This clone has ten or more counts. The listed genes are named as in mouse. The read ends 4 residues shy of where the CDR3 ends; the end is completed using the germline J gene. The rearrangement links TRBV19 to TRBJ2-5; a possible D gene is TRBD2 (5 bases). Germline values: CDR1 FNHDT, CDR2 SITEND (reference sequence). V lost 1 base to trimming and J lost 2 bases, with 8 bases between them. There are 14 residues in the CDR3. The CDR3 reads CASSIWGGQDTQYF. CDR3 DNA (partial): TGTGCCAGCAGTATATGGGGTGGCCAAGAC.

To note about this clone: Gene names are the mouse ones. The read halts 4 residues ahead of the CDR3 end, with the missing end drawn from the germline J gene. This rearrangement joins TRBV1 to TRBJ1-4; no definite D call. CDR1 NSQYPW and CDR2 LRSPGD come from the germline V gene (reference sequence). V was pared by 3 bases and J by 4 bases, with 9 bases between. This CDR3 has 14 amino acids. CDR3 DNA (partial): TGCACCTGCAGTGCTCCAAAATACAACGAA. Translation gives CTCSAPKYNE. The full CDR3 reads CTCSAPKYNERLFF.

This clone was counted many times. The germline and genes are mouse ones. The DNA ends 4 residues before the CDR3 does, and the rest of the CDR3 is filled in from the germline J gene. J is TRBJ2-5 and V is TRBV19; D might be TRBD1 (6 bases). The CDR3 loop spans 13 amino acids. Germline CDR1 FNHDT, CDR2 SITEND (reference sequence). Trimming cost V 6 bases and J 0 bases, with 8 bases left between them. The sequenced CDR3 bases are TGTGCCAGCAACACAGGGAACCAAGAC. Translation gives CASNTGNQD. The CDR3, in full, reads CASNTGNQDTQYF.

There are many counts of this clone. Translating the DNA gives a protein that differs from the TCRdb entry at residue 12; the protein shown here is that DNA translation. Gene names are the mouse ones. The read halts 3 residues ahead of the CDR3 end, with the missing end drawn from the germline J gene. The J gene is TRBJ1-6, the V gene TRBV19; maybe TRBD1 (6 bases). TRBJ1-6 is recorded as an ORF, its role being uncertain. V lost 0 bases to trimming and J lost 8 bases, with 12 bases between them. Germline V gene sequence: CDR1 FNHDT, CDR2 SITEND (reference sequence). CDR3 length equals 15 residues. The CDR3 bases that were read are TGTGCCAGCAGTATAGGAACAGGGACGGATTCGCCC. This translates into CASSIGTGTDSP. The whole CDR3 protein is CASSIGTGTDSPLYF.

This clone was counted many times. The germline and genes are mouse ones. The read comes to an end 4 residues before the CDR3 does, leaving the germline J gene to fill in the end. The chain has TRBV1 and TRBJ2-1; D is possibly TRBD1 (6 bases). Germline V gene sequence: CDR1 NSQYPW, CDR2 LRSPGD (reference sequence). V was clipped by 3 bases and J by 4 bases, with 7 bases between them. This CDR3 is 13 amino acids long. Partial CDR3 DNA: TGCACCTGCAGTGCCCAGGGGTATGCT. Amino acid sequence: CTCSAQGYA. The full CDR3 protein is CTCSAQGYAEQFF.

This clone occurred many times. The gene names here belong to mouse. The CDR3 DNA, read in part, is TGTGCCAGCGGGACAAAA. Translating it yields CASGTK. The whole CDR3 protein reads CASGTKEVFF. The J gene is TRBJ1-1, the V gene TRBV13-3, with D perhaps matching TRBD1 (6 bases). The CDR3 is cut off 4 residues early in the read; its end comes from the germline J gene. The CDR3 loop spans 10 amino acids. The V gene's germline CDR1 is NNHDY and CDR2 SYVADS.

This clone has a handful of counts. Mouse germline and gene names are used. The sequenced CDR3 bases are TGTGCCAGCAGTACGACTGGGGGGGCGCAGGAC. Its protein product is CASSTTGGAQD. The whole CDR3 sequence is CASSTTGGAQDTQYF. The chain has TRBV19 and TRBJ2-5; TRBD2 matches at 12 bases. Sequencing ends 4 residues short of the CDR3 end; the germline J gene provides the rest. The V gene's germline CDR1 is FNHDT and CDR2 SITEND (reference sequence). The CDR3 has 15 amino acids.

A remark on this clone: The genes are named according to mouse. The read gets to within 4 residues of the CDR3 end, and the germline J gene fills in the rest. This sequence joins TRBV1 and TRBJ2-4; D call uncertain. This CDR3 spans 13 amino acids. CDR1 and CDR2 (germline): NSQYPW, LRSPGD (reference sequence). The V and J ends lost 3 bases and 3 bases respectively, with 7 bases between them. CDR3 region: CTCSALQQNTLYF. The CDR3 DNA, read in part, is TGCACCTGCAGTGCGCTACAACAAAAC.

This clone was counted between two and nine times. Gene names denote mouse genes. Read coverage stops 4 residues before the CDR3 terminus; the germline J gene supplies the remainder. This chain uses TRBV13-1 with TRBJ2-5, with 9 bases matching TRBD2. The germline V gene has CDR1 NSHNY and CDR2 SYGAGN. V shed 2 bases and J 2 bases; nucleotides not matched to a gene: 6. CDR3 size: 16 residues. The CDR3 DNA, read in part, is TGTGCCAGCAGTGAACTGGGGGGCCGGGGCCAAGAC. It codes for CASSELGGRGQD. In full, the CDR3 is CASSELGGRGQDTQYF.

Many counts were recorded for this clone. Gene names refer to mouse genes. The read ends 4 residues before the CDR3 terminus; that terminus is restored from the germline J gene. The chain combines TRBV1 with TRBJ2-7, with a possible D match to TRBD1 (6 bases). V was cut by 6 bases and J by 3 bases, with 12 bases left in between. Germline loops: CDR1 NSQYPW, CDR2 LRSPGD (reference sequence). The CDR3 spans 13 residues. The CDR3: CTCSTTGIYEQYF. The sequenced part of the CDR3 DNA is TGCACCTGCAGCACGACAGGAATCTAT.

This clone was observed a handful of times. The germline and genes are mouse ones. The read ends 4 residues shy of where the CDR3 ends; the end is completed using the germline J gene. The chain couples TRBV13-2 to TRBJ1-1; 11 positions agree with TRBD1. V dropped 5 bases and J dropped 3; count of bases not matched to a gene: 3. The CDR3 covers 14 residues. Germline V gives CDR1 NNHNN, CDR2 SYGAGS (reference sequence). CDR3 region: CASGGQGAYTEVFF. The covered CDR3 bases are TGTGCCAGCGGAGGACAGGGGGCTTACACA.

This clone was counted a few times. The listed genes are named as in mouse. The read falls 4 residues short of the CDR3 end, and the missing part is taken from the germline J gene. The chain uses TRBV1 and TRBJ2-4, with 12 positions matching TRBD1. This CDR3 contains 16 residues. The junction had 6 bases not matched to a gene; V was cut back by 5 bases and J by 3 bases. Germline V lookup: CDR1 NSQYPW, CDR2 LRSPGD (reference sequence). The covered CDR3 bases are TGCACCTGCAGTCCAATGGGACAGGGGGCCCAAAAC. It translates to CTCSPMGQGAQN. The CDR3 in full is CTCSPMGQGAQNTLYF.

The sample holds a few counts of this clone. Any gene name here is a mouse gene name. The CDR3 extends 4 residues past the end of the read, so its final part is completed from the germline J gene. This chain links TRBV13-2 with TRBJ2-1, with 7 bases identical to TRBD2. Per the germline V gene, CDR1 is NNHNN and CDR2 is SYGAGS (reference sequence). The CDR3 has 15 residues. J was trimmed by 1 base and V by 2 bases; bases with no gene match: 3. The sequenced CDR3 bases are TGTGCCAGCGGTGAGGGCTGGGGGAACTATGCT. Translated, it gives CASGEGWGNYA. Given in full, the CDR3 is CASGEGWGNYAEQFF.

This clone came up many times. Gene names follow the mouse nomenclature. Sequencing ends 4 residues short of the CDR3 end; the germline J gene provides the rest. The chain has TRBV13-3 and TRBJ2-7; 10 nucleotides align to TRBD2. CDR1 and CDR2 from the germline V gene are NNHDY and SYVADS. The CDR3 runs to 14 residues. The sequenced part of the CDR3 DNA is TGTGCCAGCAGTGACGACTGGGGGGCTTAT. Translated: CASSDDWGAY. The full CDR3 protein reads CASSDDWGAYEQYF.

A word on this clone: Genes and germline come from the mouse. The read terminates 4 residues ahead of where the CDR3 ends, so the germline J gene completes it. The rearrangement links TRBV19 to TRBJ2-7; 7 bases fit TRBD1. With 2 bases clipped from V and 2 bases from J, the junction kept 1 base outside the gene matches. There are 13 residues in the CDR3. Per the germline V gene, CDR1 is FNHDT and CDR2 is SITEND (reference sequence). CDR3 bases read: TGTGCCAGCAGTATTGGGACAGCCTAT. It encodes CASSIGTAY. The full-length CDR3 reads as CASSIGTAYEQYF.

This clone was detected a few times. Gene names and germline refer to mouse. The CDR3 extends 4 residues past the end of the read, so its final part is completed from the germline J gene. This chain joins TRBV14 and TRBJ2-4, with 14 bases fitting TRBD2. The germline V gene encodes CDR1 SGHDT and CDR2 FRDEAV. The CDR3 contains 16 residues. The DNA read from the CDR3 is TGTGCCAGCAGTTTGGGGACTGGGGGGGCGCGGAAC. Residues: CASSLGTGGARN. The CDR3 as a whole reads CASSLGTGGARNTLYF.